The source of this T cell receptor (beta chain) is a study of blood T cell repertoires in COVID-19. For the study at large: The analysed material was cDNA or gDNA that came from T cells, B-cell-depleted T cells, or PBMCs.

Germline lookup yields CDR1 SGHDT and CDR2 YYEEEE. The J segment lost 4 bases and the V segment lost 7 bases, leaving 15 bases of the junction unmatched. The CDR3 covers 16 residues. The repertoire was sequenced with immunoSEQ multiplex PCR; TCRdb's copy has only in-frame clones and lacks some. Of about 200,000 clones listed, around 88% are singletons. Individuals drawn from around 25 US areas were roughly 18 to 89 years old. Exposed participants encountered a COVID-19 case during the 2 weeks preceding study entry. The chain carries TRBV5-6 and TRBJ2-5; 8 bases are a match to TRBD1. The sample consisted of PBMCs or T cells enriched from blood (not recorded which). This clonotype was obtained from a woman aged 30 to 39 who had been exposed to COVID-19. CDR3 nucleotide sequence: TGTGCCAGCGGATCAGGGGGCGGCCGTCGGCTAGAGACCCAGTACTTC. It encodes CASGSGGGRRLETQYF.